This section outlines one TCR beta chain sequence together with its context. These data are taken from a study of blood T cell repertoires in COVID-19. Study as a whole: COVID-19 samples, acute and convalescent, were from the United States, Italy and Spain. The cDNA or gDNA used as material had been derived from T cells, B-cell-depleted T cells, or PBMCs.

Original data processing: It was from reference gene primer amplification that nucleated cell counts were estimated. The repertoire was sequenced with immunoSEQ multiplex PCR; TCRdb's copy has only in-frame clones and lacks some. V, J and clone size are those of that table, while D and trimming were read from the DNA. The sample has around 260,000 clones, around 78% seen once; the top ten hold about 4.6%. V shed 5 bases and J 5 bases; nucleotides not matched to a gene: 11. The germline gives CDR1 SEHNR, CDR2 FQNEAQ (reference sequence). This CDR3 spans 15 amino acids. The chain recombines TRBV7-9 with TRBJ2-5, with 7 bases identical to TRBD1. Sequencing was done on a sample of peripheral blood. This receptor was obtained from a man in his 60s who had recovered from COVID-19. As DNA, the CDR3 is TGTGCCAGCAGCCCTGACAGGGCCCGGGCGGAGACCCAGTACTTC. Amino acids: CASSPDRARAETQYF.